The next 22 T cell receptor beta chains were all read from a single sample in a study of cytomegalovirus exposure and HLA in healthy donors. Repertoires were generated with immunoSEQ multiplex PCR, while TCRdb's copy carries only in-frame clones and drops some. The sample comprises roughly 150,000 clones, 85% to 90% of which are singletons, and approximately 3.1% rests with the top ten. Sequenced: PBMCs. These receptors came from a man aged 18 to 29 in good health and CMV-seronegative.

The chain uses TRBV6-6 and TRBJ1-2; weak D call: TRBD1 (6 bases). The V and J ends lost 3 bases and 7 bases respectively, with 15 bases between them. CDR3 size: 14 residues. Per the germline V gene, CDR1 is MNHNY and CDR2 is SVGAGI (reference sequence). The CDR3: CASSYGSGEGGYTF. Written as DNA, the CDR3 is TGTGCCAGCAGTTATGGGTCAGGGGAAGGTGGCTACACCTTC.

This clone was seen only a few times. The rearrangement uses TRBV28 and TRBJ2-1; D is perhaps TRBD2 (5 bases). This CDR3 is 11 amino acids long. Between the trimmed V and J ends, which lost 4 bases and 15 bases, there was a span of 13 bases. Germline V gene lookup returns CDR1 MDHEN and CDR2 SYDVKM. The CDR3 DNA reads as TGTGCCAGCAGTTCCGGGGAGCTCTGGTTCTTC. This sequence encodes CASSSGELWFF.

The rearrangement uses TRBV6-5 and TRBJ1-1, with 8 bases identical to TRBD1. Germline lookup yields CDR1 MNHEY and CDR2 SVGAGI. This CDR3 has 13 amino acids. Unmatched junction bases numbered 7, after V lost 2 bases and J lost 11 bases. The CDR3 sequence is CASSYDQGATAFF. Written as DNA, the CDR3 is TGTGCCAGCAGTTACGACCAGGGGGCGACGGCTTTCTTT.

V usage is TRBV4-1 and J usage is TRBJ2-7; 8 bases are shared with TRBD1. The germline CDR1 and CDR2 sequences are MGHRA and YSYEKL. CDR3 size: 16 residues. With V trimmed by 0 bases and J by 5 bases, 9 bases remained unmatched. Here the CDR3 DNA reads TGCGCCAGCAGCCAAGAGCCCAGGGGGCTCCCCCACGAGCAGTACTTC. Translated: CASSQEPRGLPHEQYF.

V is TRBV27 and J is TRBJ1-4; unclear D gene. Germline-derived CDR1 and CDR2 are MNHEY and SMNVEV (reference sequence). Trimming cost V 11 bases and J 5 bases, with 12 bases left between them. The CDR3 has 12 amino acids. The CDR3, as DNA: TGTGCCTCAGGCCCTCTGAATGAAAAACTGTTTTTT. This encodes CASGPLNEKLFF.

V and J are TRBV2 and TRBJ1-2, with D unclear. The CDR3 loop spans 13 amino acids. Germline V gives CDR1 SNHLY, CDR2 FYNNEI. Trimming pared 7 bases from V and 4 bases from J, leaving 13 bases between. The DNA of the CDR3 is TGTGCCAGCACATTTTCGGAGACCTATGGCTACACCTTC. It yields the protein CASTFSETYGYTF.

The rearrangement uses TRBV5-1 and TRBJ1-1; no reliable D call. Germline loops: CDR1 SGHRS, CDR2 YFSETQ. V was clipped by 3 bases and J by 3 bases, with 9 bases between them. The CDR3 has 13 residues. CDR3 amino acids: CASSWASHTEAFF. CDR3 bases: TGCGCCAGCAGCTGGGCCAGCCACACTGAAGCTTTCTTT.

CDR3 residues: CSARSDSPLHF. The CDR3 bases are TGCAGTGCGCGGAGCGATTCACCCCTCCACTTT. The chain joins TRBV20-1 to TRBJ1-6; the D is unclear. Trimming pared 6 bases from V and 8 bases from J, leaving 8 bases between. The CDR3 length is 11 residues. Germline CDR1 and CDR2: DFQATT and SNEGSKA (reference sequence).

This chain links TRBV28 with TRBJ1-1, with D unresolved. In germline, CDR1 is MDHEN, CDR2 SYDVKM. The CDR3 extends over 14 amino acids. Trimming left V 6 bases short and J 6 bases short, with 17 bases between. CDR3 protein: CASSTEGGIAEAFF. DNA for the CDR3: TGTGCCAGCAGCACAGAGGGAGGGATAGCTGAAGCTTTCTTT. Drawing the rest from reference TRBV28 and TRBJ1-1, the complete variable domain is DVKVTQSSRYLVKRTGEKVFLECVQDMDHENMFWYRQDPGLGLRLIYFSYDVKMKEKGDIPEGYSVSREKKERFSLILESASTNQTSMYLCASSTEGGIAEAFFGQGTRLTVV.

The chain uses TRBV6-5 and TRBJ1-4; TRBD1 might be the D (6 bases). The CDR3 has 15 amino acids. Germline CDR1 is MNHEY and CDR2 is SVGAGI. Trimming took off 5 bases at V and 7 bases at J, with 17 bases between the two ends. Here the CDR3 reads CASSRGGAEGEKLFF. CDR3 in DNA: TGTGCCAGCAGTCGCGGGGGGGCCGAAGGTGAAAAACTGTTTTTT.

The chain links TRBV28 to TRBJ1-2; 9 nucleotides line up with TRBD1. V lost 5 bases, J lost 4 bases, and 8 bases stayed unmatched. The CDR3 is 15 residues long. Germline CDR1 is MDHEN and CDR2 is SYDVKM. DNA of the CDR3: TGTGCCAGCAGTCCCCCGGGACAGGGCTCCTATGGCTACACCTTC. Amino acid sequence: CASSPPGQGSYGYTF.

The CDR3 nucleotides are TGTGCCATCAGTGTTGGCGGGAGTGGAACCGGGGAGCTGTTTTTT. Its translation: CAISVGGSGTGELFF. The V gene is TRBV10-3, the J gene TRBJ2-2, with 7 bases that match TRBD2. The germline V gene encodes CDR1 ENHRY and CDR2 SYGVKD. V dropped 4 bases and J dropped 5; count of bases not matched to a gene: 7. The CDR3 has 15 residues.

This chain uses TRBV11-2 with TRBJ2-3; 11 bases agree with TRBD2. Germline V lookup: CDR1 SGHAT, CDR2 FQNNGV. J gave up 5 bases and V 5 bases, and 9 bases lay outside the gene matches. The CDR3 runs to 16 residues. The CDR3 nucleotides are TGTGCCAGCAGCCCCGTAGCGGGAGGGCCGAAAGATACGCAGTATTTT. Its translation is CASSPVAGGPKDTQYF.

The V gene is TRBV6-6, the J gene TRBJ2-5; 8 bases agree with TRBD2. V was clipped by 6 bases and J by 2 bases; unmatched bases: 11. CDR1 is MNHNY and CDR2 is SVGAGI in the germline V gene (reference sequence). The CDR3 has 16 amino acids. The CDR3 DNA is TGTGCCAGCAGACCTCCCACTAGCGGACAGCAAGAGACCCAGTACTTC. This sequence encodes CASRPPTSGQQETQYF.

The chain has TRBV4-1 and TRBJ2-1; TRBD1 matches at 10 bases. The CDR3 consists of 17 residues. Losses at the gene ends were 3 bases for V and 6 bases for J; bases not matched to a gene: 11. CDR1 and CDR2 (germline): MGHRA, YSYEKL. As DNA, the CDR3 is TGCGCCAGCAGCCATCCTTTGACAGGGGGCAAAGGCAATGAGCAGTTCTTC. Its protein product is CASSHPLTGGKGNEQFF.

This rearrangement joins TRBV28 to TRBJ2-1; D is unclear. The CDR3 is 12 residues long. Per germline, CDR1 MDHEN and CDR2 SYDVKM. V was shortened by 1 base and J by 7 bases, with 5 bases between the two germline ends. The CDR3 DNA is TGTGCCAGCAGTTTATTAGAGAATGAGCAGTTCTTC. Protein product: CASSLLENEQFF.

The chain links TRBV7-9 to TRBJ2-7; TRBD2 aligns across 8 bases. This CDR3 spans 14 amino acids. Per germline, CDR1 SEHNR and CDR2 FQNEAQ (reference sequence). V was clipped by 6 bases and J by 3 bases; unmatched bases: 7. The chain's CDR3 is CASRTGGDLYEQYF. Here the CDR3 DNA reads TGTGCCAGCAGGACGGGAGGGGATCTCTACGAGCAGTACTTC.

The chain has TRBV25-1 and TRBJ2-7, with 11 positions matching TRBD2. CDR3 length equals 15 residues. The germline V gene has CDR1 MGHDK and CDR2 SYGVNS. V lost 6 bases, J lost 3 bases, and 7 bases stayed unmatched. CDR3 sequence: CASSLGTSGYYEQYF. DNA for the CDR3: TGTGCCAGCAGCCTCGGGACTAGCGGATACTACGAGCAGTACTTC.

V and J are TRBV4-1 and TRBJ1-5, with 7 bases fitting TRBD1. This CDR3 has 14 residues. J lost 7 bases, V lost 1 base, and 4 bases had no gene match. The V gene's germline CDR1 is MGHRA and CDR2 YSYEKL. The CDR3 loop is CASSQADRVQPQHF. CDR3 nucleotides: TGCGCCAGCAGCCAAGCTGACAGGGTCCAGCCCCAGCATTTT.

The chain links TRBV6-1 to TRBJ2-2, with 8 bases aligning to TRBD1. J was trimmed by 5 bases and V by 8 bases; bases with no gene match: 10. The CDR3 extends over 15 amino acids. Germline CDR1 reads MNHNS; CDR2 reads SASEGT. The CDR3 DNA reads as TGTGCCAGCCAGAAGACAGGGGCCGGAACCGGGGAGCTGTTTTTT. The encoded protein is CASQKTGAGTGELFF.

The genes are TRBV11-3 and TRBJ2-5, with TRBD2 matching over 7 bases. Per the germline V gene, CDR1 is SGHNT and CDR2 is YENEEA. Germline trimming cut 0 bases from V and 7 bases from J; bases unmatched to any gene: 11. The CDR3 runs to 16 residues. CDR3 coding DNA: TGTGCCAGCAGCTTAGAAGGAGGGGCGGGGGAAGCGACCCAGTACTTC. It specifies CASSLEGGAGEATQYF.

This clone was seen once. The rearrangement joins TRBV6-1 to TRBJ1-1; D perhaps matches TRBD1 (5 bases). CDR1 MNHNS and CDR2 SASEGT come from the germline V gene. V lost 6 bases, J lost 4 bases, and 15 bases lay in between. This CDR3 is 14 amino acids long. As DNA, the CDR3 is TGTGCCAGCAGGATATCAGGGTTGGTCACTGAAGCTTTCTTT. Translation gives CASRISGLVTEAFF.